These 14 T cell receptor beta chains came from one sample sequenced in a study of PD-1 blockade in classical Hodgkin lymphoma (TCRdb year 2020). The library was generated by the immunoSEQ multiplex PCR assay. The table comes from immuneACCESS by way of TCRdb, which keeps in-frame sequences with V and J called. Part of the clones is missing from these tables; in studies checked, under half for an unresolved V gene and the rest for unknown reasons. The table for this sample lists fewer than 100,000 clones; around 93% of them were counted only once. The ten top clones hold around 2% of the sample. The time point label, as the study defines it: cycle 4 day 1 (C4D1), after 6 weeks of nivolumab. Relapse after autologous stem cell transplantation had occurred in all trial patients, and cohorts A, B and C were distinguished by prior brentuximab vedotin exposure. The source was peripheral blood mononuclear cells (PBMCs), collected before the fourth cycle of nivolumab. Receptors were obtained from a human donor with classical Hodgkin lymphoma.

This clone was found once. This chain connects TRBV6-1 to TRBJ2-3; D not certain. Germline assignment: CDR1 MNHNS and CDR2 SASEGT. The CDR3 length is 11 residues. Deletions cut 6 bases from V and 4 bases from J, with 5 bases between. CDR3 sequence (DNA): TGTGCCAGCAGACACGCAGATACGCAGTATTTT. It encodes CASRHADTQYF.

The chain couples TRBV5-1 to TRBJ2-3; 8 bases agree with TRBD2. CDR1 is SGHRS and CDR2 is YFSETQ in the germline V gene. The junction had 5 bases not matched to a gene; V was cut back by 1 base and J by 1 base. This CDR3 has 16 residues. Written as DNA, the CDR3 is TGCGCCAGCAGCTTGTATCTAGCGGGCCGCACAGATACGCAGTATTTT. Protein sequence: CASSLYLAGRTDTQYF.

The chain has TRBV4-1 and TRBJ2-2, with TRBD2 matching over 7 bases. Germline V lookup: CDR1 MGHRA, CDR2 YSYEKL. V shed 0 bases, J shed 7 bases, and the junction held 5 bases outside the gene matches. There are 15 residues in the CDR3. CDR3 sequence reads: CASSQEVREYGELFF. CDR3 coding DNA: TGCGCCAGCAGCCAAGAAGTGCGGGAGTACGGGGAGCTGTTTTTT.

The genes are TRBV30 and TRBJ1-1; D uncertain. This CDR3 has 12 residues. Between the trimmed V and J ends, which lost 1 base and 8 bases, there was a span of 11 bases. Germline assignment: CDR1 GTSNPN and CDR2 SVGIG (reference sequence). The CDR3 DNA sequence: TGTGCCTGGAGTGGATGGGCTGACGAAGCTTTCTTT. This sequence encodes CAWSGWADEAFF.

V and J are TRBV10-1 and TRBJ2-3, with D possibly TRBD2 on 5 matching bases. CDR3 length: 12 residues. In germline, CDR1 is WNHNN, CDR2 SYGVQD (reference sequence). V shed 6 bases and J shed 6 bases, with 10 bases lying between them. CDR3 DNA: TGCGCCAGCAGCGCCGGGATGGATACGCAGTATTTT. As protein: CASSAGMDTQYF.

The chain employs TRBV18 and TRBJ2-5; D is ambiguous. V was cut by 2 bases and J by 3 bases, with 1 base left in between. CDR1 KGHSH and CDR2 LQKENI come from the germline V gene. CDR3 length equals 11 residues. The CDR3 sequence is CASSPKETQYF. CDR3 bases: TGTGCCAGCTCACCAAAAGAGACCCAGTACTTC. Based on the CDR3 plus reference TRBV18 and TRBJ2-5, the full variable domain is NAGVMQNPRHLVRRRGQEARLRCSPMKGHSHVYWYRQLPEEGLKFMVYLQKENIIDESGMPKERFSAEFPKEGPSILRIQQVVRGDSAAYFCASSPKETQYFGPGTRLLVL.

This clone showed up just a few times. The V and J genes are TRBV7-9 and TRBJ1-2; D perhaps matches TRBD1 (5 bases). The CDR3 covers 15 residues. Trimming shortened V by 4 bases and J by 3 bases, and 15 bases separated the two germline ends. The germline CDR1 and CDR2 sequences are SEHNR and FQNEAQ (reference sequence). CDR3: CASSYTPGPDYGYTF. The DNA of the CDR3 is TGTGCCAGCAGCTACACCCCAGGGCCGGACTATGGCTACACCTTC.

This clone appeared a single time. The chain uses TRBV5-4 and TRBJ1-2; D perhaps matches TRBD1 (6 bases). This CDR3 is 15 amino acids long. V lost 0 bases and J lost 7, with 16 bases in between. The germline gives CDR1 SGHNT, CDR2 YYREEE (reference sequence). CDR3 residues: CASSLGGQGVTGYTF. CDR3 coding DNA: TGTGCCAGCAGCTTGGGGGGGCAGGGAGTGACTGGCTACACCTTC.

J is TRBJ2-3 and V is TRBV15; the match to TRBD2 covers 9 bases. Germline lookup yields CDR1 LNHNV and CDR2 YYDKDF (reference sequence). V dropped 0 bases and J dropped 5; count of bases not matched to a gene: 6. CDR3 size: 16 residues. CDR3 bases: TGTGCCACCAGCAGAGAAGTAGGACTAGCGATAGATACGCAGTATTTT. Translated: CATSREVGLAIDTQYF. Full variable domain (missing parts from reference TRBV15 and TRBJ2-3): DAMVIQNPRYQVTQFGKPVTLSCSQTLNHNVMYWYQQKSSQAPKLLFHYYDKDFNNEADTPDNFQSRRPNTSFCFLDIRSPGLGDTAMYLCATSREVGLAIDTQYFGPGTRLTVL.

The rearrangement uses TRBV6-1 and TRBJ1-2; TRBD1 might be the D (5 bases). The V gene lost 7 bases and the J gene lost 5 bases, with 11 bases spanning the gap. In germline, CDR1 is MNHNS, CDR2 SASEGT. The length of the CDR3 is 12 residues. Here the CDR3 DNA reads TGTGCCAGCACCAGACAGCTATATGGCTACACCTTC. It specifies CASTRQLYGYTF.

A single count supports this clone. J is TRBJ2-5 and V is TRBV5-8; D is undetermined. This CDR3 region has 14 residues. V lost 4 bases and J 4 bases, leaving 14 bases between the germline ends. The germline gives CDR1 SGHTS, CDR2 YDEGEE. CDR3 region: CASSPRTRGETQYF. CDR3 DNA sequence: TGTGCCAGCAGCCCTAGGACCCGCGGAGAGACCCAGTACTTC. Using reference TRBV5-8 and TRBJ2-5 for the parts outside the CDR3, the full variable domain is EAGVTQSPTHLIKTRGQQATLRCSPISGHTSVYWYQQALGLGLQFLLWYDEGEERNRGNFPPRFSGRQFPNYSSELNVNALELEDSALYLCASSPRTRGETQYFGPGTRLLVL.

V and J are TRBV19 and TRBJ2-7; TRBD2 agrees at 10 bases. Looked up from germline, CDR1 is LNHDA and CDR2 is SQIVND (reference sequence). The trim removed 7 bases at V and 4 bases at J, leaving 10 bases unmatched. The CDR3 totals 15 residues. In DNA, the CDR3 is TGTGCCAGTACGAGTTCCCCTAGCGGGAGATACGAGCAGTACTTC. The encoded protein is CASTSSPSGRYEQYF.

The chain links TRBV6-5 to TRBJ2-7, with 10 bases aligning to TRBD2. The CDR3 covers 15 residues. Germline V gene data show CDR1 as MNHEY and CDR2 as SVGAGI. Trimming removed 9 bases from V and 7 bases from J; junction bases left unmatched: 15. In nucleotides, the CDR3 is TGTGCCAGTACCCTCTCGAGCGGGAGGGGTTGGGAGCAGTACTTC. Its protein is CASTLSSGRGWEQYF.

The CDR3 here is CATRRGYDEQYF. DNA for the CDR3: TGTGCCACCCGCAGGGGCTACGACGAGCAGTACTTC. J is TRBJ2-7 and V is TRBV6-5, with a tentative D call TRBD1 (6 bases). V lost 10 bases to trimming and J lost 5 bases, with 15 bases between them. In germline, CDR1 is MNHEY, CDR2 SVGAGI. This CDR3 region has 12 residues.